This TCR beta chain was identified in a study of cytomegalovirus exposure and HLA in healthy donors. Study results and caveats: Owing to their indistinguishability, certain V segments, notably TRBV6-2 and TRBV6-3, were excluded.

The CDR3 sequence is 14 residues long. Trimming cost V 8 bases and J 1 base, with 14 bases left between them. Looked up from germline, CDR1 is SNHLY and CDR2 is FYNNEI. The PCR contained 60 Vbeta and 13 Jbeta primers. Assay: immunoSEQ multiplex PCR; the TCRdb copy retains only in-frame clones and omits some. In the table there are 140,000 or so clones, around 72% of which are singletons. Concerning this clone itself: Its antigen is unidentified.

The sequence was obtained from a man aged 35 to 55 in good health and CMV-seronegative. Sequenced material: PBMCs. The rearrangement links TRBV2 to TRBJ2-5, with D perhaps TRBD2 (6 bases). This chain's CDR3 is CASRIWRGQETQYF. DNA of the CDR3: TGTGCCAGCCGCATTTGGAGGGGCCAAGAGACCCAGTACTTC.